This T cell receptor beta chain derives from a study of blood T cell repertoires in COVID-19. Method: immunoSEQ multiplex PCR; TCRdb's copy keeps in-frame clones and lacks some. In the table there are under 400,000 clones, more than 70% of which are singletons. V lost 4 bases, J lost 7 bases, and 8 bases stayed unmatched. The CDR3 totals 15 residues. The germline CDR1 and CDR2 sequences are SGHDT and YYEEEE. What was sequenced was peripheral blood. This chain links TRBV5-6 with TRBJ2-1, with 10 positions matching TRBD2. The source of this sequence is a woman younger than 45 with COVID-19, enrolled during active disease. The chain's CDR3 is CASSPLAGEKNEQFF. DNA of the CDR3: TGTGCCAGCAGCCCCCTAGCGGGAGAGAAGAATGAGCAGTTCTTC.